Given below is one T cell receptor (beta chain) in context. The sample belongs to a study of blood T cell repertoires in COVID-19. Overall study context: Both acute and convalescent COVID-19 samples were obtained from the United States, Italy and Spain. From T cells, B-cell-depleted T cells, or PBMCs came the material, which was cDNA or gDNA.

Authors' methods: Estimates of nucleated cell counts were drawn from the amplification of reference gene primers. The protocol was immunoSEQ multiplex PCR, while the TCRdb copy is restricted to in-frame clones and leaves out a portion. The DNA was the basis for D and trimming; V, J and clone size are from that table. The sample holds around 30,000 clones, about 88% seen once. Per the germline V gene, CDR1 is SNHLY and CDR2 is FYNNEI. Germline trimming cut 8 bases from V and 10 bases from J; bases unmatched to any gene: 10. The CDR3 sequence is 12 residues long. Sequencing was carried out using peripheral blood. This TCR derives from a human donor in a cohort sampled during active COVID-19. The donor label of this sample is uncertain. The chain joins TRBV2 to TRBJ1-1; TRBD1 aligns across 7 bases. As DNA, the CDR3 is TGTGCCAGCCGCGACAGGGAACGGACAGCTTTCTTT. This sequence encodes CASRDRERTAFF.